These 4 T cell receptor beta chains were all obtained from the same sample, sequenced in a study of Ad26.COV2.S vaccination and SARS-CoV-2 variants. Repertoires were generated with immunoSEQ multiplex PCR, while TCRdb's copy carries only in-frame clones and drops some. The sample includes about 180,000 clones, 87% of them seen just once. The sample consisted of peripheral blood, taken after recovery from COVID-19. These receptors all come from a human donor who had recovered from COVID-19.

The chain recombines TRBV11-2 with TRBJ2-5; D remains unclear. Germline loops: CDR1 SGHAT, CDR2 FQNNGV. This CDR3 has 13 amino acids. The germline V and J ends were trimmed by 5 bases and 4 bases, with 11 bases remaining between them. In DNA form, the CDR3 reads TGTGCCAGCAGCCAGTGGGTATTAGAGACCCAGTACTTC. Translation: CASSQWVLETQYF.

CDR3 sequence (DNA): TGTGCCAGCAGTGGACAGGGAGTTATGAACACTGAAGCTTTCTTT. Its protein is CASSGQGVMNTEAFF. The chain couples TRBV2 to TRBJ1-1; the match to TRBD1 covers 7 bases. This CDR3 region has 15 residues. The V gene end was trimmed by 4 bases and the J gene end by 0 bases; junction bases not matched to a gene: 5. Germline CDR1 SNHLY, CDR2 FYNNEI.

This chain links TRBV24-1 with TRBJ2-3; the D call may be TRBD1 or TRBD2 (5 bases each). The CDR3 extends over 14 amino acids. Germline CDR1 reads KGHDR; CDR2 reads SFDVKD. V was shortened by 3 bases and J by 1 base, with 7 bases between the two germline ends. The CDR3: CATSDRDRTDTQYF. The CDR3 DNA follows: TGTGCCACCAGTGATAGGGACCGCACAGATACGCAGTATTTT.

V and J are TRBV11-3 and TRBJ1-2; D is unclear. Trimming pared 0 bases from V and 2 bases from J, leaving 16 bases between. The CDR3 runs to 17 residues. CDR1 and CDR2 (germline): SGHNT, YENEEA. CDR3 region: CASSLDGFPKQNYGYTF. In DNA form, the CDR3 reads TGTGCCAGCAGCTTAGATGGGTTTCCTAAGCAAAACTATGGCTACACCTTC.